The sequence of this T cell receptor beta chain was determined in a study of identical twins. Study-level results: Fewer insertions characterized abundant cord blood beta clonotypes, whereas memory repertoires showed none.

As regards this clonotype: Its antigen is unidentified.

The germline gives CDR1 WNHNN, CDR2 SYGVQD (reference sequence). This CDR3 region has 15 residues. Trimming pared 6 bases from V and 4 bases from J, leaving 18 bases between. No donor was unhealthy or non-Caucasian. TCRdb passed the 5' RACE reads through MiXCR, listing each CDR3 protein once. The sample lists approximately 1.8 million distinct CDR3 sequences, less than 40% occurring once. Sequencing used cord blood. The J gene is TRBJ1-1, the V gene TRBV10-1, with a possible D match to TRBD1 (5 bases). The TCR was taken from a newborn girl in good health. CDR3 in amino acids: CASSRGGTLTTEAFF. In nucleotides, the CDR3 is TGCGCCAGCAGCCGCGGGGGGACCCTGACCACTGAAGCTTTCTTT.